This TCR beta chain was retrieved from a study of vaccination and CD4 T cells after COVID-19. Study context: Stimuli were overlapping spike peptide pools of SARS-CoV-2 and three common cold coronaviruses (HCoV-NL63, HCoV-OC43, HCoV-229E). Control cultures used a CEFX viral epitope pool, an HIV-1 Nef peptide pool, or no peptide. Study-wide results and caveats: Within convalescent individuals, 304 out of 307 vaccine-specific clones proved to be spike mono-reactive.

Treatment: 10-day PBMC culture with coronavirus spike peptide pools or control peptides (ViraFEST assay). Oncomine TCR Beta short-read sequencing was applied to DNA from cultured CD4+ T cells. TCRdb recomputed calls from the PCR reads with MiXCR, one row per CDR3 protein. Among around 8,800 distinct CDR3 sequences listed, roughly three fifths were seen once. Points on this clonotype: The antigen is not known.

The material sequenced was cultured CD4+ T cells from blood, taken after SARS-CoV-2 vaccination. The clonotype originates from a human donor with COVID-19.

CDR3 residues: CASSPGVQFVTYEQYF. The CDR3 bases are TGTGCCAGCAGCCCTGGGGTGCAGTTCGTCACCTACGAGCAGTACTTC. The chain employs TRBV5-6 and TRBJ2-7; D call uncertain. Germline CDR1 is SGHDT and CDR2 is YYEEEE. Between the trimmed V and J ends, which lost 4 bases and 2 bases, there was a span of 19 bases. The CDR3 is 16 residues long.